This TCR beta chain was sequenced for a study of cytomegalovirus exposure and HLA in healthy donors. This clone has more than one count but fewer than ten. The study ran its PCR with 60 Vbeta and 13 Jbeta primers. Sequencing was performed with immunoSEQ multiplex PCR; in TCRdb, only in-frame clones are kept and a portion is missing. Found here are 99,000 or so clones, nearly 15% of them singletons; the top ten hold around 0.86%. The sample taken for sequencing was PBMCs. This clonotype originated in a female donor in good health and CMV-seronegative.

For the CDR3, the DNA is TGTGCCAGCAGCCCGACTAGCGGGAGTTCAGATACGCAGTATTTT. It yields the protein CASSPTSGSSDTQYF. The chain is built from TRBV7-3 and TRBJ2-3, with 12 positions matching TRBD2. From germline, CDR1 is SGHTA and CDR2 FQGTGA. Trimming cost V 5 bases and J 4 bases; bases outside gene matches: 4. This CDR3 has 15 residues.